This TCR beta chain was sequenced for a study of HIV-infected patients and healthy controls. TCRdb re-called the 5' RACE reads with MiXCR, one entry per CDR3 protein. Found here are roughly 20,000 distinct CDR3 sequences, roughly 15% of them singletons; the top ten hold around 25%. This clonotype was counted a few times. Trimming left V 1 base short and J 2 bases short, with 16 bases between. Germline CDR1 reads KGHSH; CDR2 reads LQKENI. The CDR3 is 17 residues long. The sample was CD8+ T cells from blood. This chain joins TRBV18 and TRBJ2-3; D tentatively reads TRBD1 or TRBD2 (6 bases each). The sequence derives from a human donor in good health. The CDR3 DNA reads as TGTGCCAGCTCACCACGGATAGGGGGAGGAACCACAGATACGCAGTATTTT. Translation gives CASSPRIGGGTTDTQYF.